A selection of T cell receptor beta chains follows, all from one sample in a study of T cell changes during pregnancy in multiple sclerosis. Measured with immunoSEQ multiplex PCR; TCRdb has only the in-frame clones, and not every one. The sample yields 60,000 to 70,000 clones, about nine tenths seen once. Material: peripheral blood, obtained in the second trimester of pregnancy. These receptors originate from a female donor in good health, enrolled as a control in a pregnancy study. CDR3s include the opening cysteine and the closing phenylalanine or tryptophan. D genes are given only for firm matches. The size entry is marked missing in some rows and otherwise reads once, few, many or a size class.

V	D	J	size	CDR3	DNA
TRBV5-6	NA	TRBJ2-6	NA	CASSLRVTRSSGANVLTF	TGTGCCAGCAGCTTAAGGGTGACTAGAAGCTCTGGGGCCAACGTCCTGACTTTC
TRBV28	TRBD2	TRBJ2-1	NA	CASSTSASGRYNEQFF	TGTGCCAGCAGTACATCTGCTAGCGGGAGGTACAATGAGCAGTTCTTC
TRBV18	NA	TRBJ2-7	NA	CASSPQRDEQYF	TGTGCCAGCTCACCTCAGCGCGACGAGCAGTACTTC
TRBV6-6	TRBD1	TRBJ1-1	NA	CASSAGRTGPNTEAFF	TGTGCCAGCAGTGCCGGAAGGACAGGGCCGAACACTGAAGCTTTCTTT
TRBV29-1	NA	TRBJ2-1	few	CSVREPTRDEQFF	TGCAGCGTTCGAGAGCCTACGAGGGATGAGCAGTTCTTC
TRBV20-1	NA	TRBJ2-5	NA	CSAHGRETQYF	TGCAGTGCCCACGGTCGAGAGACCCAGTACTTC
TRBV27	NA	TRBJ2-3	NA	CASSLGRGWNTDTQYF	TGTGCCAGCAGTTTAGGGAGGGGGTGGAACACAGATACGCAGTATTTT
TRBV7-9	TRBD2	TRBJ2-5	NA	CASSPGLGRGETQYF	TGTGCCAGCAGCCCGGGCCTAGGGAGGGGAGAGACCCAGTACTTC
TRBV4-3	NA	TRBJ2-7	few	CASSQDTIGAGNPYEQYF	TGCGCCAGCAGCCAAGATACAATCGGGGCGGGAAACCCCTACGAGCAGTACTTC
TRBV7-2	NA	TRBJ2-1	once	CASSLSPGSAYNEQFF	TGTGCCAGCAGCTTATCTCCGGGATCGGCATACAATGAGCAGTTCTTC
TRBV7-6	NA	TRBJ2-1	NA	CASSLFSFRGNEQFF	TGTGCCAGCAGCTTATTTAGCTTCCGGGGGAATGAGCAGTTCTTC
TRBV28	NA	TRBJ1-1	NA	CASSFRSGTEAFF	TGTGCCAGCAGTTTTCGCTCGGGCACTGAAGCTTTCTTT
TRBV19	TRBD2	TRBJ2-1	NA	CASAGAGLRDEQFF	TGTGCCAGTGCAGGAGCGGGGTTAAGAGATGAGCAGTTCTTC
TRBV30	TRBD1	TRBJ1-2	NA	CAWSVMGQGNGYTF	TGTGCCTGGAGTGTAATGGGACAGGGGAATGGCTACACCTTC
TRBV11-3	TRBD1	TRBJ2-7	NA	CASSQGQGGHEQYF	TGTGCCAGCAGCCAGGGACAGGGCGGCCACGAGCAGTACTTC
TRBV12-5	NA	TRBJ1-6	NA	CASGLTSDRYSSYNSPLHF	TGTGCTAGTGGTTTGACTTCGGACAGATATTCCTCCTATAATTCACCCCTCCACTTT
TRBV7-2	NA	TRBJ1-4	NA	CASSVSVTGRNEKLFF	TGTGCCAGCAGCGTGTCGGTAACAGGACGAAACGAAAAACTGTTTTTT
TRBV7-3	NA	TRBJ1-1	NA	CASSQGGSKTEAFF	TGTGCCAGCAGCCAAGGAGGGTCCAAGACTGAAGCTTTCTTT
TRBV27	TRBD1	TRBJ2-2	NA	CASQGQGNTGELFF	TGTGCCAGCCAAGGACAGGGAAACACCGGGGAGCTGTTTTTT
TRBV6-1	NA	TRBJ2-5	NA	CASSGTRASRAQYF	TGTGCCAGCAGTGGAACGAGGGCTTCTAGGGCGCAGTACTTC
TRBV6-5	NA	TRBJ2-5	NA	CASRVPGIETQYF	TGTGCCAGCAGGGTTCCGGGGATCGAGACCCAGTACTTC
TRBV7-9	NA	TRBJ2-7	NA	CASSLGPGRQPYEQYF	TGTGCCAGCAGCTTAGGACCGGGAAGGCAACCCTACGAGCAGTACTTC
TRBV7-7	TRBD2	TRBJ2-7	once	CASSLDRGESYEQYF	TGTGCTAGCAGCTTAGACCGGGGGGAGTCCTACGAGCAGTACTTC
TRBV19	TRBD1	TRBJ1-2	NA	CASRPPGQGSRGNGYTF	TGTGCCAGCCGACCCCCGGGACAGGGGTCCCGGGGGAATGGCTACACCTTC
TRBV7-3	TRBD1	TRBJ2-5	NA	CASSSTGLETQYF	TGTGCCAGCAGCTCGACAGGGCTGGAGACCCAGTACTTC
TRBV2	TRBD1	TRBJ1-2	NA	CASSERPGTGIGYTF	TGTGCCAGCAGTGAACGTCCCGGGACAGGGATTGGCTACACCTTC
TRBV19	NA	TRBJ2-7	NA	CARNRSYEQYF	TGTGCCAGGAACAGGTCCTACGAGCAGTACTTC
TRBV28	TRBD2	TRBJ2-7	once	CASTPPSGRALGSYEQYF	TGTGCCAGCACCCCCCCGAGCGGGAGGGCCTTAGGTTCCTACGAGCAGTACTTC
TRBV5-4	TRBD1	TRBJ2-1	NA	CASLPGQGYNEQFF	TGTGCCAGCTTACCGGGACAGGGGTACAATGAGCAGTTCTTC
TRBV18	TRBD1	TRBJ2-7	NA	CASSPGTGAYEQYF	TGTGCCAGCTCCCCCGGGACAGGAGCCTACGAGCAGTACTTC
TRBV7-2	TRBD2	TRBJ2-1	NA	CASSLIQGLAGIEQFF	TGTGCCAGCAGCTTAATTCAGGGACTAGCGGGAATTGAGCAGTTCTTC
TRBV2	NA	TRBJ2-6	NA	CASSGQPGANVLTF	TGTGCCAGCAGCGGACAGCCTGGGGCCAACGTCCTGACTTTC
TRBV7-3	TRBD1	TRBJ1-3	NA	CASSDRTGPGNTIYF	TGTGCCAGCAGCGACCGGACAGGGCCCGGAAACACCATATATTTT
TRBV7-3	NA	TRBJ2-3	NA	CASNQQGSDTQYF	TGTGCCAGCAACCAGCAGGGGTCAGATACGCAGTATTTT
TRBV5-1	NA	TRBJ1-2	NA	CASSPGLPGYGYTF	TGCGCCAGCAGCCCGGGACTCCCAGGCTATGGCTACACCTTC
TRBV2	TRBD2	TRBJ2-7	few	CATLRLAGAGEQYF	TGTGCCACCCTTAGACTAGCGGGAGCTGGCGAGCAGTACTTC
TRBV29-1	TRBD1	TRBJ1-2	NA	CSALGPGQGYGYTF	TGCAGCGCACTTGGACCGGGACAGGGTTATGGCTACACCTTC
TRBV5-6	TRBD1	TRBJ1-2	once	CASSLAEAGGAGHGYTF	TGTGCCAGCAGCTTGGCCGAGGCAGGGGGCGCGGGGCATGGCTACACCTTC
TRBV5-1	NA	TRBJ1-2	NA	CASSFELDKPGEGYTF	TGCGCCAGCAGCTTTGAGTTGGACAAACCCGGAGAGGGCTACACCTTC
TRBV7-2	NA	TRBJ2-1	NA	CASSPQRYTGEQFF	TGTGCCAGCAGCCCCCAGAGGTATACCGGTGAGCAGTTCTTC
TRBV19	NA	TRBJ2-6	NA	CASRQASGANVLTF	TGTGCCAGTCGACAGGCAAGCGGGGCCAACGTCCTGACTTTC
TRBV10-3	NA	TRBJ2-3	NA	CAIMRAGLTDTQYF	TGTGCCATCATGAGGGCGGGACTCACAGATACGCAGTATTTT
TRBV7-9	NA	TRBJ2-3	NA	CASSLDTRDTQYF	TGTGCCAGCAGCTTAGACACTAGGGATACGCAGTATTTT
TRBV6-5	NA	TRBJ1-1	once	CASSYSLPWTDTEAFF	TGTGCCAGCAGTTACTCGTTACCCTGGACAGACACTGAAGCTTTCTTT
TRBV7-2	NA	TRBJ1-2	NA	CASRPQGPYGYTF	TGTGCCAGCAGACCGCAGGGGCCCTATGGCTACACCTTC
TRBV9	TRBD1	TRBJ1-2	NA	CASRAGGGYGYTF	TGTGCCAGCAGGGCAGGGGGCGGGTATGGCTACACCTTC
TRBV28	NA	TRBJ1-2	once	CASSSPPTDSYGYTF	TGTGCCAGCAGTTCCCCACCGACAGACAGCTATGGCTACACCTTC
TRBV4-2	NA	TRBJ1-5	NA	CASSQPSTQGNQPQHF	TGTGCCAGCAGCCAACCTTCTACCCAGGGTAATCAGCCCCAGCATTTT
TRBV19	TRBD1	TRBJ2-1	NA	CASSIPSGQVNEQFF	TGTGCCAGTAGTATACCATCGGGACAGGTAAATGAGCAGTTCTTC
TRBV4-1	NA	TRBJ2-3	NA	CASSQDLPVSAQYF	TGCGCCAGCAGCCAAGATTTACCCGTGTCAGCGCAGTATTTT
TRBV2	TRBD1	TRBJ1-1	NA	CASRLGQGRGTEAFF	TGTGCCAGCAGACTAGGACAGGGTCGGGGCACTGAAGCTTTCTTT
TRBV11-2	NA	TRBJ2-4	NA	CASSGLAEWSVGF	TGTGCCAGCAGCGGCCTCGCTGAGTGGAGCGTTGGCTTC
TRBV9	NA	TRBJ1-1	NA	CASSVVSGTEAFF	TGTGCCAGCAGCGTAGTATCGGGGACTGAAGCTTTCTTT
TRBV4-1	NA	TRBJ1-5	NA	CASSQAPVPGSMPQHF	TGCGCCAGCAGCCAAGCCCCCGTACCGGGTTCTATGCCCCAGCATTTT